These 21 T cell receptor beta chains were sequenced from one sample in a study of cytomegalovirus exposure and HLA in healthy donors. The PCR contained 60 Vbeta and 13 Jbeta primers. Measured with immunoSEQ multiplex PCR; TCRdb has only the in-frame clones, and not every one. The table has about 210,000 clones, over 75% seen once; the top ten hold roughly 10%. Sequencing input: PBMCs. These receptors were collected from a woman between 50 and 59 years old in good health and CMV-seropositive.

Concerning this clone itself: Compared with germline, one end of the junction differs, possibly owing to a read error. The CDR3, as DNA: TGTGCCGGGAGGGAACTCTCGGGGGGCTACACCTTC. Translated: CAGRELSGGYTF. This sequence joins TRBV30 and TRBJ1-2; D gene uncertain. The CDR3 covers 12 residues. The germline gives CDR1 GTSNPN, CDR2 SVGIG (reference sequence).

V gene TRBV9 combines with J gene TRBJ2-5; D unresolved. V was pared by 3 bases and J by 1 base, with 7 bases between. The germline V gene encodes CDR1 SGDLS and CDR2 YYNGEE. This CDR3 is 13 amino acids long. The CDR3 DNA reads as TGTGCCAGCAGCGGACTTGCCCAAGAGACCCAGTACTTC. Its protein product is CASSGLAQETQYF.

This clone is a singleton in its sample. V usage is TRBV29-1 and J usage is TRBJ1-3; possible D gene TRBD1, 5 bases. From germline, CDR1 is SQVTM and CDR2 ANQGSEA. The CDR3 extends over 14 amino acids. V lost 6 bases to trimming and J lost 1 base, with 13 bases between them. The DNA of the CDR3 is TGCAGCGTGGAGGGGTTTCTATCTGGAAACACCATATATTTT. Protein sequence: CSVEGFLSGNTIYF.

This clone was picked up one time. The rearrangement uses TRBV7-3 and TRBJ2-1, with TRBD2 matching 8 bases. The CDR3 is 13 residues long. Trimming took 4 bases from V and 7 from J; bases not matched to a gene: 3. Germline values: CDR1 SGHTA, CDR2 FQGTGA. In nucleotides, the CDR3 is TGTGCCAGCAGCTCCCCGGGGGGGAATGAGCAGTTCTTC. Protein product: CASSSPGGNEQFF.

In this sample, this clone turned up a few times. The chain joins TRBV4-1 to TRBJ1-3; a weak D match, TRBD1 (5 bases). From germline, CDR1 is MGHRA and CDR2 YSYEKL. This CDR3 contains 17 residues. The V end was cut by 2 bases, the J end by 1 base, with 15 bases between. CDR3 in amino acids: CASSQPTQGRSGNTIYF. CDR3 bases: TGCGCCAGCAGCCAACCTACTCAGGGTCGATCTGGAAACACCATATATTTT.

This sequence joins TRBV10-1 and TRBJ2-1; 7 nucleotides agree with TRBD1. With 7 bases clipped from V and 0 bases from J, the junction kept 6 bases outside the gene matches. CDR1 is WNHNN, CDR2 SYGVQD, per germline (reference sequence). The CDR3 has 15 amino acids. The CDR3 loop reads CASTRDRSSYNEQFF. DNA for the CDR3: TGCGCCAGCACCCGGGACAGAAGCTCCTACAATGAGCAGTTCTTC.

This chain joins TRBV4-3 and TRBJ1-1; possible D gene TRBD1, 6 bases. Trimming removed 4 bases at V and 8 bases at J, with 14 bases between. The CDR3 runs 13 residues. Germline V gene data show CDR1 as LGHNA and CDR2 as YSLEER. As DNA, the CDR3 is TGCGCCAGCAGCCTACTCAGGGGCGAAGAAGCTTTCTTT. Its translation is CASSLLRGEEAFF.

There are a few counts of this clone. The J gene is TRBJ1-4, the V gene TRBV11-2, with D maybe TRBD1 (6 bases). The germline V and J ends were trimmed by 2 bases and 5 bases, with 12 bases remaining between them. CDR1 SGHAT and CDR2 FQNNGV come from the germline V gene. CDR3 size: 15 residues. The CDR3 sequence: CASSLKGVINEKLFF. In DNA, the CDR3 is TGTGCCAGCAGCTTAAAGGGGGTGATAAATGAAAAACTGTTTTTT. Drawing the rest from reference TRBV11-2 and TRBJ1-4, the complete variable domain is EAGVAQSPRYKIIEKRQSVAFWCNPISGHATLYWYQQILGQGPKLLIQFQNNGVVDDSQLPKDRFSAERLKGVDSTLKIQPAKLEDSAVYLCASSLKGVINEKLFFGSGTQLSVL.

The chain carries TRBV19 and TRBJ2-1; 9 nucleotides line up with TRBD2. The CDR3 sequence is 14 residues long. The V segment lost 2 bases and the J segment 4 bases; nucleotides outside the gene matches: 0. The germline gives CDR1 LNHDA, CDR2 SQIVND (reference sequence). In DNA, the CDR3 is TGTGCCAGTAGTATAACTAGCGGGTACAATGAGCAGTTCTTC. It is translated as CASSITSGYNEQFF.

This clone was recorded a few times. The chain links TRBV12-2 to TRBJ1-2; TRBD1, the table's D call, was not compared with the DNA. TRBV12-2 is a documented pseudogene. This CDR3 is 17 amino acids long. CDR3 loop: CASRLATGGASNYGYTF. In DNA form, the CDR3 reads TGTGCAAGTCGCTTAGCGACAGGGGGCGCATCCAACTATGGCTACACCTTC.

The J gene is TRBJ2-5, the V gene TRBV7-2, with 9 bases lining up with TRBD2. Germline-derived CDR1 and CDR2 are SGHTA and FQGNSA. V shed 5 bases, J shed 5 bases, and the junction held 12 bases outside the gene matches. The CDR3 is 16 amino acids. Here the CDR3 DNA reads TGTGCCAGCAGCCAAGGGGCGGGGGGGCCTTGGGAGACCCAGTACTTC. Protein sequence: CASSQGAGGPWETQYF.

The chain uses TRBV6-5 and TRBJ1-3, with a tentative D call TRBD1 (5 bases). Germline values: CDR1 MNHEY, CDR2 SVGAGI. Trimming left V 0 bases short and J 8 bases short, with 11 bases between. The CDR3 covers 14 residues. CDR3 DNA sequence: TGTGCCAGCAGTTACTCGCCAGGGAAGCACACCATATATTTT. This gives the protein CASSYSPGKHTIYF.

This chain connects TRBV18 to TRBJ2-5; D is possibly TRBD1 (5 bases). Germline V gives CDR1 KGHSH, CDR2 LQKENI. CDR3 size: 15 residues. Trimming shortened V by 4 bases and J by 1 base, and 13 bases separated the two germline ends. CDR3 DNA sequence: TGTGCCAGCTCACGAACCCAGGGCTTCCAAGAGACCCAGTACTTC. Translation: CASSRTQGFQETQYF.

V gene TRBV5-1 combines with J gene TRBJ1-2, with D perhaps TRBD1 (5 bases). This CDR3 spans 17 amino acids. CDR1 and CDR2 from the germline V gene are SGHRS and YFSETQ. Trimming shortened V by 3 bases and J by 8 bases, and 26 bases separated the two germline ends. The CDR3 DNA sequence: TGCGCCAGCAGCTCGGGAGCCGGGACCGATAGCACAGGCGGCTACACCTTC. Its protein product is CASSSGAGTDSTGGYTF.

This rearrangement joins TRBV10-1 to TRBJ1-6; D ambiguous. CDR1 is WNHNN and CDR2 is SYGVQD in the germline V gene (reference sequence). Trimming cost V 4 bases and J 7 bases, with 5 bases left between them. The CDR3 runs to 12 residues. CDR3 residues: CASSVENSPLHF. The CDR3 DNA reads TGCGCCAGCAGTGTAGAGAATTCACCCCTCCACTTT.

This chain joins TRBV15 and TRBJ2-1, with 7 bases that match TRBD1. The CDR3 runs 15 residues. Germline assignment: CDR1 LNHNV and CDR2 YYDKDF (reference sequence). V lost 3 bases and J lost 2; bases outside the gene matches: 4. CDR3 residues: CATSSAGQAYNEQFF. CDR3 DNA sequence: TGTGCCACCAGCAGCGCTGGACAGGCCTACAATGAGCAGTTCTTC. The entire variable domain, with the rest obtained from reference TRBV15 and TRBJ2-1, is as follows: DAMVIQNPRYQVTQFGKPVTLSCSQTLNHNVMYWYQQKSSQAPKLLFHYYDKDFNNEADTPDNFQSRRPNTSFCFLDIRSPGLGDTAMYLCATSSAGQAYNEQFFGPGTRLTVL.

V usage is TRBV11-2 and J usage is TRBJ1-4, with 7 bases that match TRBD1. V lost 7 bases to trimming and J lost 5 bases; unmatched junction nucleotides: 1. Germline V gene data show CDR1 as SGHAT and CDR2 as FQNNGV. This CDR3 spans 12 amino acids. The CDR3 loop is CASTGGNEKLFF. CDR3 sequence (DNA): TGTGCCAGCACAGGGGGGAATGAAAAACTGTTTTTT.

The DNA of the CDR3 is TGTGCCAGCAGCTTGGGGGGACTTAGCAATCAGCCCCAGCATTTT. Its translation: CASSLGGLSNQPQHF. This chain connects TRBV5-6 to TRBJ1-5; TRBD1 is a possible D gene (5 bases). V was cut by 0 bases and J by 0 bases, with 7 bases left in between. The CDR3 totals 15 residues. In germline, CDR1 is SGHDT, CDR2 YYEEEE.

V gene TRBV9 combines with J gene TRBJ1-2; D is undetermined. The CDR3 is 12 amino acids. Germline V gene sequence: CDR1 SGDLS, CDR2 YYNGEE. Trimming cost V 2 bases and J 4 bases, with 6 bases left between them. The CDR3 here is CASSVGSYGYTF. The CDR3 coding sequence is TGTGCCAGCAGCGTGGGCAGCTATGGCTACACCTTC.

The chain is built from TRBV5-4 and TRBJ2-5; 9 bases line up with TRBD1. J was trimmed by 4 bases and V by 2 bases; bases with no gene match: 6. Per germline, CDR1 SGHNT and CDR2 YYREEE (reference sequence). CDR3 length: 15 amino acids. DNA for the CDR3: TGTGCCAGCAGCTTATTAGGGACAGGGACAGAGACCCAGTACTTC. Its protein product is CASSLLGTGTETQYF. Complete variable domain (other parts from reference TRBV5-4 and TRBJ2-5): ETGVTQSPTHLIKTRGQQVTLRCSSQSGHNTVSWYQQALGQGPQFIFQYYREEENGRGNFPPRFSGLQFPNYSSELNVNALELDDSALYLCASSLLGTGTETQYFGPGTRLLVL.

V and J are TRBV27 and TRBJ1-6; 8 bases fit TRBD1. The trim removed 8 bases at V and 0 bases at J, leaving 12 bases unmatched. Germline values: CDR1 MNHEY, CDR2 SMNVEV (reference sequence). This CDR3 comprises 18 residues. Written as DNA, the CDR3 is TGTGCCAGCGGAGGGACAGGAGGCTTTGGCTCCTATAATTCACCCCTCCACTTT. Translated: CASGGTGGFGSYNSPLHF.